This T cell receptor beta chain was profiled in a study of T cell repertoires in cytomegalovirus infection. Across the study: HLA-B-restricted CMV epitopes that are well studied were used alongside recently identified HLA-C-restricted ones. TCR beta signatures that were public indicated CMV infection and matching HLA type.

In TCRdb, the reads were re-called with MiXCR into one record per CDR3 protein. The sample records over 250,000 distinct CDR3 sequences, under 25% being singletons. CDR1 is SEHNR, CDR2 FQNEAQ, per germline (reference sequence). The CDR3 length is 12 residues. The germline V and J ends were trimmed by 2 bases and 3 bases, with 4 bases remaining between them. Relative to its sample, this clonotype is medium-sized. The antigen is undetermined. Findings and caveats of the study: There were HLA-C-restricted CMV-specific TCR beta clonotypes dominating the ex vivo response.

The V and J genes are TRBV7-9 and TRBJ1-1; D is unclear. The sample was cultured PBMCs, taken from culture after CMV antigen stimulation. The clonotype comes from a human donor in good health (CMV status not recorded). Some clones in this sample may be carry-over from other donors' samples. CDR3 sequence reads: CASSLSDTEAFF. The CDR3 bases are TGTGCCAGCAGCTTATCTGACACTGAAGCTTTCTTT.